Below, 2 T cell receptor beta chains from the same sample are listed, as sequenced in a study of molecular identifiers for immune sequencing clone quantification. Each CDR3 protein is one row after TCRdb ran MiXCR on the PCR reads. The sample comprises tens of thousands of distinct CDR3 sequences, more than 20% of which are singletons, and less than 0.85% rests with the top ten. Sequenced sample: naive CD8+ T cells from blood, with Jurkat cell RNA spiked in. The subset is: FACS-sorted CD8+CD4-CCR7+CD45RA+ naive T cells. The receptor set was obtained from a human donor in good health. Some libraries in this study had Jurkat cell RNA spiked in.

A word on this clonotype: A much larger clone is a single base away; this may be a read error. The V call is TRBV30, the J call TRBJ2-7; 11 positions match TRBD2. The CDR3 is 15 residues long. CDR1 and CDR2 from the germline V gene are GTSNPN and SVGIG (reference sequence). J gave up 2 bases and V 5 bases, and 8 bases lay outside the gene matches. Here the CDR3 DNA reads TGTGCCTGGGGATACCTAGCGGGGGGCGCCTACGAGCAGTACTTC. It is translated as CAWGYLAGGAYEQYF.

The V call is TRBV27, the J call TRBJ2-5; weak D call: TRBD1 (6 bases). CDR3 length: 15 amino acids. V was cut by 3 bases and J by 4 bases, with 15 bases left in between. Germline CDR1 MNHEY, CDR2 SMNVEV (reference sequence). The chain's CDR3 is CASSLTGPGLETQYF. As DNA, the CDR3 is TGTGCCAGCAGTTTGACAGGCCCCGGATTAGAGACCCAGTACTTC.